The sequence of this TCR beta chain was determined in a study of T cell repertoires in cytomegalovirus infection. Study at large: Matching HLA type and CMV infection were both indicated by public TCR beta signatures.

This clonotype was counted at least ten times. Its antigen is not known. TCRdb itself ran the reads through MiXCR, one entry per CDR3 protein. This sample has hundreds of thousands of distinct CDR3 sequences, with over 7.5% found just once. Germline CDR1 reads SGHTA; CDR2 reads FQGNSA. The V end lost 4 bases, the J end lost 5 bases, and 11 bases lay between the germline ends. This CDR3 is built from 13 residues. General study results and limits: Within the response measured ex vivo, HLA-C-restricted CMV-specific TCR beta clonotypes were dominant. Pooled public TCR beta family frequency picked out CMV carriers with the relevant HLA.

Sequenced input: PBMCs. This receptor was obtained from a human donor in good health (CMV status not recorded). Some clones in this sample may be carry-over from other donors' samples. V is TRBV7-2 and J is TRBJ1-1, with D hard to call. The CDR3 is CASSSLSSTEAFF. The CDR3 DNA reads TGTGCCAGCAGCTCGCTATCGTCGACTGAAGCTTTCTTT.